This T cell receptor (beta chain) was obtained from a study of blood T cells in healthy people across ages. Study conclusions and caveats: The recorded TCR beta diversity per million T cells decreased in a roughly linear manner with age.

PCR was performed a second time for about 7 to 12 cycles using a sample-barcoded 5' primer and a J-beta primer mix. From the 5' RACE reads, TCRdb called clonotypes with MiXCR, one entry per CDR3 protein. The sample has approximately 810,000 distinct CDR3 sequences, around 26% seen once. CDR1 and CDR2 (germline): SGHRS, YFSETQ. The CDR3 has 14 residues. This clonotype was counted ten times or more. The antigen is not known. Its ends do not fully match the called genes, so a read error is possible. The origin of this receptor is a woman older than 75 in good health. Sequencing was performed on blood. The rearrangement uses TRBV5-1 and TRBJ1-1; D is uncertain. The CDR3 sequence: CASSLVVGNTEAFF. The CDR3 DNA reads TGTGCCAGCAGCTTAGTGGTGGGGAACACTGAAGCTTTCTTT. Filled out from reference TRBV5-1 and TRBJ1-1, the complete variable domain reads KAGVTQTPRYLIKTRGQQVTLSCSPISGHRSVSWYQQTPGQGLQFLFEYFSETQRNKGNFPGRFSGRQFSNSRSEMNVSTLELGDSALYLCASSLVVGNTEAFFGQGTRLTVV.